Listed below are T cell receptor beta chains from one sample, sequenced in a study of blood T cells in healthy people across ages. TCRdb re-called the 5' RACE reads through MiXCR, storing one row per CDR3 protein. The sample contains approximately 800,000 distinct CDR3 sequences, around a quarter of which appear only once. A further study also used this sample, focusing on T cells of mothers and their children.

Input material: blood. These receptors all come from a boy aged 5-17 years in good health. Each CDR3 is given with its conserved first and last residue. Fields, in order: CDR3 protein, CDR3 DNA, D gene, clone size, J gene, V gene, CDR3 length. The D gene is left open where the match is weak. Only some rows state a clone size, as once, few, many or a class for expanded clones.

CDR3aa: CASSLQGGGAGAAQHF
CDR3nt: TGTGCCAGCAGCCTACAAGGAGGGGGGGCAGGGGCTGCCCAGCATTTT
d_gene: NA
abundance: NA
j_gene: TRBJ1-5
v_gene: TRBV7-2
len: 16

CDR3aa: CSARDRQMAPLHF
CDR3nt: TGCAGTGCTAGAGATAGGCAGATGGCACCCCTCCACTTT
d_gene: NA
abundance: NA
j_gene: TRBJ1-6
v_gene: TRBV20-1
len: 13

CDR3aa: CASSFHAGDNNEQFF
CDR3nt: TGTGCCAGCAGCTTTCACGCGGGGGATAACAATGAGCAGTTCTTC
d_gene: TRBD2
abundance: few
j_gene: TRBJ2-1
v_gene: TRBV7-6
len: 15

CDR3aa: CSASGGGVTYEQYF
CDR3nt: TGCAGTGCCAGCGGAGGCGGGGTTACCTACGAGCAGTACTTC
d_gene: NA
abundance: few
j_gene: TRBJ2-7
v_gene: TRBV20-1
len: 14

CDR3aa: CASTGQGRIDTQYF
CDR3nt: TGTGCCAGCACAGGACAGGGGAGGATTGATACGCAGTATTTT
d_gene: TRBD1
abundance: NA
j_gene: TRBJ2-3
v_gene: TRBV7-9
len: 14

CDR3aa: CSARDGGQPQHF
CDR3nt: TGCAGTGCTAGAGATGGGGGTCAGCCCCAGCATTTT
d_gene: NA
abundance: few
j_gene: TRBJ1-5
v_gene: TRBV20-1
len: 12

CDR3aa: CASSLSAGSVGYEQYF
CDR3nt: TGTGCCAGCAGTTTATCGGCGGGAAGTGTCGGTTACGAGCAGTACTTC
d_gene: NA
abundance: few
j_gene: TRBJ2-7
v_gene: TRBV27
len: 16

CDR3aa: CSVEDLQGTREQYF
CDR3nt: TGCAGCGTTGAAGATCTACAGGGAACGAGGGAGCAGTACTTC
d_gene: NA
abundance: NA
j_gene: TRBJ2-7
v_gene: TRBV29-1
len: 14

CDR3aa: CASSKEGTPNYGYTF
CDR3nt: TGTGCCAGCAGTAAGGAAGGGACACCTAACTATGGCTACACCTTC
d_gene: NA
abundance: many
j_gene: TRBJ1-2
v_gene: TRBV9
len: 15

CDR3aa: CASSQGTGLLATEAFF
CDR3nt: TGTGCCAGCAGCCAAGGGACAGGCCTCCTGGCCACTGAAGCTTTCTTT
d_gene: TRBD1
abundance: NA
j_gene: TRBJ1-1
v_gene: TRBV4-2
len: 16

CDR3aa: CASSVGGSPSGNTIYF
CDR3nt: TGTGCCAGCAGCGTAGGAGGCAGTCCCTCTGGAAACACCATATATTTT
d_gene: NA
abundance: few
j_gene: TRBJ1-3
v_gene: TRBV9
len: 16

CDR3aa: CASSVSPIAKNIQYF
CDR3nt: TGTGCCAGCAGCGTGTCCCCTATAGCCAAAAACATTCAGTACTTC
d_gene: NA
abundance: few
j_gene: TRBJ2-4
v_gene: TRBV9
len: 15

CDR3aa: CASSRRPGGAQETQYF
CDR3nt: TGTGCCAGCAGTCGCCGCCCGGGGGGGGCTCAAGAGACCCAGTACTTC
d_gene: TRBD2
abundance: few
j_gene: TRBJ2-5
v_gene: TRBV28
len: 16

CDR3aa: CASSIGLSTDTQYF
CDR3nt: TGTGCCAGCAGTATAGGGCTCAGCACAGATACGCAGTATTTT
d_gene: NA
abundance: NA
j_gene: TRBJ2-3
v_gene: TRBV28
len: 14

CDR3aa: CASSPLVGGYNEQFF
CDR3nt: TGTGCCAGCAGCCCCCTTGTCGGGGGGTACAATGAGCAGTTCTTC
d_gene: TRBD2
abundance: NA
j_gene: TRBJ2-1
v_gene: TRBV7-8
len: 15

CDR3aa: CASSPAGGTTGELFF
CDR3nt: TGCGCCAGCAGCCCCGCAGGGGGGACCACCGGGGAGCTGTTTTTT
d_gene: NA
abundance: few
j_gene: TRBJ2-2
v_gene: TRBV5-1
len: 15

CDR3aa: CSARGTGSLREQYF
CDR3nt: TGCAGTGCCCGGGGGACAGGGTCCCTACGCGAGCAGTACTTC
d_gene: TRBD1
abundance: NA
j_gene: TRBJ2-7
v_gene: TRBV20-1
len: 14

CDR3aa: CASSLVVLSGETQYF
CDR3nt: TGTGCCAGCAGCTTAGTTGTACTCAGCGGCGAGACCCAGTACTTC
d_gene: NA
abundance: NA
j_gene: TRBJ2-5
v_gene: TRBV7-2
len: 15

CDR3aa: CASRARGGAPRETQYF
CDR3nt: TGTGCCAGCAGGGCCCGGGGAGGGGCCCCTCGAGAGACCCAGTACTTC
d_gene: TRBD2
abundance: NA
j_gene: TRBJ2-5
v_gene: TRBV2
len: 16

CDR3aa: CASSPPGTSGTDTQYF
CDR3nt: TGTGCCAGCAGCCCCCCCGGAACTAGCGGCACAGATACGCAGTATTTT
d_gene: TRBD2
abundance: many
j_gene: TRBJ2-3
v_gene: TRBV7-2
len: 16

CDR3aa: CASVGGSRETQYF
CDR3nt: TGTGCCAGCGTGGGCGGGAGTCGAGAGACCCAGTACTTC
d_gene: TRBD2
abundance: few
j_gene: TRBJ2-5
v_gene: TRBV6-6
len: 13

CDR3aa: CASSGTLPSGYTF
CDR3nt: TGTGCCAGCAGTGGGACATTGCCCTCGGGCTACACCTTC
d_gene: NA
abundance: few
j_gene: TRBJ1-2
v_gene: TRBV6-2/TRBV6-3
len: 13

CDR3aa: CSALETGMYGYTF
CDR3nt: TGCAGTGCTCTCGAGACAGGGATGTATGGCTACACCTTC
d_gene: TRBD1
abundance: NA
j_gene: TRBJ1-2
v_gene: TRBV20-1
len: 13

CDR3aa: CSAEDREYEQYF
CDR3nt: TGCAGTGCTGAGGACAGGGAGTACGAGCAGTACTTC
d_gene: TRBD1
abundance: few
j_gene: TRBJ2-7
v_gene: TRBV20-1
len: 12

CDR3aa: CASSTTGTGGYEQYF
CDR3nt: TGTGCCAGCAGCACAACCGGGACAGGGGGCTACGAGCAGTACTTC
d_gene: TRBD1
abundance: NA
j_gene: TRBJ2-7
v_gene: TRBV7-2
len: 15

CDR3aa: CASSTQGQGGYEQYF
CDR3nt: TGTGCCAGCAGCACGCAGGGACAGGGTGGTTACGAGCAGTACTTC
d_gene: TRBD1
abundance: NA
j_gene: TRBJ2-7
v_gene: TRBV7-2
len: 15

CDR3aa: CSARPGNRGRRETQYF
CDR3nt: TGCAGTGCTAGACCGGGAAACAGGGGGCGCCGGGAGACCCAGTACTTC
d_gene: TRBD1
abundance: NA
j_gene: TRBJ2-5
v_gene: TRBV20-1
len: 16

CDR3aa: CATSGDRGLYEQYF
CDR3nt: TGTGCCACCAGCGGGGACAGGGGTCTCTACGAGCAGTACTTC
d_gene: TRBD1
abundance: NA
j_gene: TRBJ2-7
v_gene: TRBV15
len: 14

CDR3aa: CASSYGQGGEKLFF
CDR3nt: TGTGCCAGCAGTTACGGACAGGGGGGTGAAAAACTGTTTTTT
d_gene: TRBD1
abundance: few
j_gene: TRBJ1-4
v_gene: TRBV6-5
len: 14

CDR3aa: CASSLVGIGTEAFF
CDR3nt: TGTGCCAGTAGTCTTGTGGGGATCGGTACTGAAGCTTTCTTT
d_gene: NA
abundance: NA
j_gene: TRBJ1-1
v_gene: TRBV19
len: 14

CDR3aa: CASSLRDRDSPLHF
CDR3nt: TGTGCCAGCAGCCTCCGGGACAGAGATTCACCCCTCCACTTT
d_gene: TRBD1
abundance: many
j_gene: TRBJ1-6
v_gene: TRBV6-2/TRBV6-3
len: 14

CDR3aa: CASTLGTASSYEQYF
CDR3nt: TGTGCCAGCACCCTGGGGACAGCTAGCTCCTACGAGCAGTACTTC
d_gene: TRBD1
abundance: NA
j_gene: TRBJ2-7
v_gene: TRBV28
len: 15